The clone carrying this T cell receptor beta chain appeared a few times. This sample is part of a study of T-cell reconstitution after alpha-beta-depleted transplantation in children. The germline CDR1 and CDR2 sequences are SGHVS and FQNEAQ. The CDR3 is made up of 14 amino acids. Trimming took off 0 bases at V and 5 bases at J, with 10 bases between the two ends. Unique molecular identifiers were used in preparing the TCRbeta library. TCRdb reprocessed the PCR reads via MiXCR and lists one record per CDR3 protein. The sample lists around 600,000 distinct CDR3 sequences, more than 9% seen once, with 3.5% to 5% in the top ten.

J is TRBJ1-1 and V is TRBV7-8; D ambiguous. This TCR came from a human donor who donated a stem cell graft to a child with acute myeloid leukemia. The starting material was PBMCs from the stem cell graft donor, obtained from the stem cell graft. Here the CDR3 reads CASSLAPQPTEAFF. The CDR3 DNA reads TGTGCCAGCAGCTTAGCACCCCAGCCTACTGAAGCTTTCTTT.